What follows is one TCR beta chain and its context. As yet, its antigen is unknown. Compared with germline, one end of the junction differs, possibly owing to a read error. A second about 7 to 12 cycle PCR used barcoded and J-beta primers. Each CDR3 protein is one row after TCRdb ran MiXCR on the 5' RACE reads. The sample shows roughly 700,000 distinct CDR3 sequences, about a third of them seen only once. The data were obtained in a study of blood T cells in healthy people across ages. Study-wide findings and caveats: Donors of long life had a larger count of naive CD4+ cells and greater diversity than aged donors. Diversity of TCR beta correlated strongly with naive T cell percentage.

Donors ranged from 6 to 90 years old and were healthy Caucasians in Russia. A minimum of 7 million PBMCs was isolated per sample. CDR1 and CDR2 (germline): SGHVS, FQNEAQ. This CDR3 contains 14 residues. The material sequenced was blood. This sequence joins TRBV7-8 and TRBJ1-6; 7 nucleotides align to TRBD1. The sequence came from a woman of 80 years or more in good health. The CDR3 reads CASRWDSPNSPRHF. CDR3 nucleotides: TGTGCCAGCAGATGGGACAGTCCAAATTCACCCCGCCACTTT.